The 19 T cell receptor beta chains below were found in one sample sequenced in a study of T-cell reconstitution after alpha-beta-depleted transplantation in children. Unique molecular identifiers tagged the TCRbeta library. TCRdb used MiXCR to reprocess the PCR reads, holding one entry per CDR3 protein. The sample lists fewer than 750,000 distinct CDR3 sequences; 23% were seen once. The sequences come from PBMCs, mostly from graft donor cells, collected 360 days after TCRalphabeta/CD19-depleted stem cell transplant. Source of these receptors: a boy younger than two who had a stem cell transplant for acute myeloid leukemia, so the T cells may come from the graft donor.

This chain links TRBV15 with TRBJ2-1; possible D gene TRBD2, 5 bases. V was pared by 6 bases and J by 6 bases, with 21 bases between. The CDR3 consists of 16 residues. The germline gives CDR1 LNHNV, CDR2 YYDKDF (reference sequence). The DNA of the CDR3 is TGTGCCACCAGGCAGAGGGTTGCGCGGGTGGCCAATGAGCAGTTCTTC. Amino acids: CATRQRVARVANEQFF.

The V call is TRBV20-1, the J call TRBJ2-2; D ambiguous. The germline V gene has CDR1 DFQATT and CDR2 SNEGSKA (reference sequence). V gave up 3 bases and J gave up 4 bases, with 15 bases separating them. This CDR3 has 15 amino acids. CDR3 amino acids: CSASRGTYLTGELFF. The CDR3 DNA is TGCAGTGCTAGCCGCGGTACCTACCTCACCGGGGAGCTGTTTTTT.

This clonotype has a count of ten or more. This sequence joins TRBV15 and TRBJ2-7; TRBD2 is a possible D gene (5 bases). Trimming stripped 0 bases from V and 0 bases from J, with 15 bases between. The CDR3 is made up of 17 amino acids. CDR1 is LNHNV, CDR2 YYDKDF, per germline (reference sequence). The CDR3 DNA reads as TGTGCCACCAGCAGAGATGTGCTTCGCGGGTACTCCTACGAGCAGTACTTC. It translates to CATSRDVLRGYSYEQYF.

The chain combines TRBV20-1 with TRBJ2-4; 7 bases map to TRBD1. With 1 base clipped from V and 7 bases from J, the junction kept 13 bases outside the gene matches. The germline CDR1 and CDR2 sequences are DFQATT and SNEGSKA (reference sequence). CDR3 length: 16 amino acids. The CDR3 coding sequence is TGCAGTGCTAGAGGCCACTTGGGACAGACCTCCAACATTCAGTACTTC. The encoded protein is CSARGHLGQTSNIQYF.

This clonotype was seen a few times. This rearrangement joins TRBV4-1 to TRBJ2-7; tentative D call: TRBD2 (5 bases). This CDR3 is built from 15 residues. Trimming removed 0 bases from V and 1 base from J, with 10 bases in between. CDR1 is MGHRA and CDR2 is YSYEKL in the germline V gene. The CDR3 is CASSQDPRRSYEQYF. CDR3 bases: TGCGCCAGCAGCCAAGACCCACGGAGGTCCTACGAGCAGTACTTC.

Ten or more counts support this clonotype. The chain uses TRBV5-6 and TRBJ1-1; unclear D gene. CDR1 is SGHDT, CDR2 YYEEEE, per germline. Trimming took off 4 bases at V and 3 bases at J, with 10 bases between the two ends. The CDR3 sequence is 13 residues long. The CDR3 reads CASSPPLDTEAFF. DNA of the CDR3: TGTGCCAGCAGCCCCCCTCTGGACACTGAAGCTTTCTTT.

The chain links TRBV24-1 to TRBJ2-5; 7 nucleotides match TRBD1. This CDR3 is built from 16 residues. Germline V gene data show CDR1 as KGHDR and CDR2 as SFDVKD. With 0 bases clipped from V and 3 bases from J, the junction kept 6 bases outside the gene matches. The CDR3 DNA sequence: TGTGCCACCAGTGATTTGCGGGACAGCCCAAAAGAGACCCAGTACTTC. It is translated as CATSDLRDSPKETQYF.

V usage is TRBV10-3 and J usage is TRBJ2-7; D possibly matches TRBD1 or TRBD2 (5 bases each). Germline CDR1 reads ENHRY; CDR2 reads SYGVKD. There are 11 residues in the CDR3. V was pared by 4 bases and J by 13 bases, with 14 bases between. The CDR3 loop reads CAISGGVREYF. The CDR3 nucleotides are TGTGCCATCAGTGGAGGGGTCAGGGAATACTTC.

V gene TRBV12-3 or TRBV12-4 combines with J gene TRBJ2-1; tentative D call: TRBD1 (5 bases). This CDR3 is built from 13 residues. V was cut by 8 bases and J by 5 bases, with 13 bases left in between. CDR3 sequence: CASRRLGHNEQFF. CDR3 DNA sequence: TGTGCCAGCCGTCGGTTGGGGCACAATGAGCAGTTCTTC.

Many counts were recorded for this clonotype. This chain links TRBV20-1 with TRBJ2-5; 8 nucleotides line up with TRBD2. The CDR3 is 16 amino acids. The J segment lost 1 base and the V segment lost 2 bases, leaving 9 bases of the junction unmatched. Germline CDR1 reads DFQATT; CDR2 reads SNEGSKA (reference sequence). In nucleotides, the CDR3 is TGCAGTGCTAGACCCTACGTCAGCGGGGGCCAAGAGACCCAGTACTTC. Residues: CSARPYVSGGQETQYF.

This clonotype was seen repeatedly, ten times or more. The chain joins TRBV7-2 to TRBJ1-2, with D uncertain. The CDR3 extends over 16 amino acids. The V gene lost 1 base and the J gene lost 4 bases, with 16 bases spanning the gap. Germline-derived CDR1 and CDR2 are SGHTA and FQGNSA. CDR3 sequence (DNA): TGTGCCAGCAGCTTAGGCCCCGAGCCTTCAACCTATGGCTACACCTTC. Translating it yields CASSLGPEPSTYGYTF.

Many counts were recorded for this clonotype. This CDR3 reads CATSRPNQQGISTDTQYF. The DNA for the CDR3 is TGTGCCACCAGCAGACCTAACCAACAGGGGATAAGCACAGATACGCAGTATTTT. The chain combines TRBV15 with TRBJ2-3, with 7 bases fitting TRBD1. Germline V lookup: CDR1 LNHNV, CDR2 YYDKDF (reference sequence). This CDR3 region has 18 residues. Losses at the gene ends were 2 bases for V and 0 bases for J; bases not matched to a gene: 11.

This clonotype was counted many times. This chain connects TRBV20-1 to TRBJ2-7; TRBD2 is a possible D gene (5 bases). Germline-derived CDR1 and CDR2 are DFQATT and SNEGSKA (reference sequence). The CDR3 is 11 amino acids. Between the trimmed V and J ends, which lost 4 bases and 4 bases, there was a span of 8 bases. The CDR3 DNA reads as TGCAGTGCTATATCGGGGTACGAGCAGTACTTC. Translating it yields CSAISGYEQYF.

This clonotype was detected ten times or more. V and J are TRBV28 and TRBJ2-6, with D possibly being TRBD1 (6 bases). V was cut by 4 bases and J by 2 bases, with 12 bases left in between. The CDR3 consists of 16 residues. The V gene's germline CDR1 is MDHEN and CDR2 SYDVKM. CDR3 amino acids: CASSSYYRAGANVLTF. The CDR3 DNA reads TGTGCCAGCAGTTCTTACTACAGGGCTGGGGCCAACGTCCTGACTTTC.

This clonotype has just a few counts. CDR3 sequence (DNA): TGTGCCAGCAGTTCCATCAGGTCTATCCCCTCTAGCACAGATACGCAGTATTTT. This translates into CASSSIRSIPSSTDTQYF. The chain combines TRBV5-6 with TRBJ2-3, with unresolved D. Trimming took 5 bases from V and 0 from J, leaving 22 bases between them. The CDR3 covers 18 residues. Germline CDR1 is SGHDT and CDR2 is YYEEEE.

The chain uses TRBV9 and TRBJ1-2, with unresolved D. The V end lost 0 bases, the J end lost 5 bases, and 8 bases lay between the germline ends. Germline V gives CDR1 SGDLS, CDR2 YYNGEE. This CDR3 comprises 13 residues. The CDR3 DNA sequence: TGTGCCAGCAGCGTAGGCGGAACATATGGCTACACCTTC. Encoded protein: CASSVGGTYGYTF. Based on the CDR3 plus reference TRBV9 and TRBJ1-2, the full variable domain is DSGVTQTPKHLITATGQRVTLRCSPRSGDLSVYWYQQSLDQGLQFLIQYYNGEERAKGNILERFSAQQFPDLHSELNLSSLELGDSALYFCASSVGGTYGYTFGSGTRLTVV.

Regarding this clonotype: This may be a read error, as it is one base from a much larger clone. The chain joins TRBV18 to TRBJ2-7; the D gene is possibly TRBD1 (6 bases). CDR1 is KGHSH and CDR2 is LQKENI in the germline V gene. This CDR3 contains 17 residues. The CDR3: CTSSPSGTPPLNYEQYF. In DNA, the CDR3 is TGTACCAGCTCACCTTCAGGGACACCGCCGCTGAACTACGAGCAGTACTTC.

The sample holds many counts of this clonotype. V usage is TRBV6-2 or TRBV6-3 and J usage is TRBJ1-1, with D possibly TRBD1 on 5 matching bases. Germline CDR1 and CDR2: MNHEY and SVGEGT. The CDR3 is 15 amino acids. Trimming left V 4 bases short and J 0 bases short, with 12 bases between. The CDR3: CASSSRRGLNTEAFF. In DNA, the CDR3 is TGTGCCAGCAGTTCCCGTAGGGGCCTGAACACTGAAGCTTTCTTT.

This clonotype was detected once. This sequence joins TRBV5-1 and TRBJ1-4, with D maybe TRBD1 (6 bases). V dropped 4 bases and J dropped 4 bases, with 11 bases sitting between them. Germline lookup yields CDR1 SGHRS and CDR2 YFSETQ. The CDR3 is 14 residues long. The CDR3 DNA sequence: TGCGCCAGCAGCAGGGGGGTCGGTAATGAAAAACTGTTTTTT. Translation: CASSRGVGNEKLFF.